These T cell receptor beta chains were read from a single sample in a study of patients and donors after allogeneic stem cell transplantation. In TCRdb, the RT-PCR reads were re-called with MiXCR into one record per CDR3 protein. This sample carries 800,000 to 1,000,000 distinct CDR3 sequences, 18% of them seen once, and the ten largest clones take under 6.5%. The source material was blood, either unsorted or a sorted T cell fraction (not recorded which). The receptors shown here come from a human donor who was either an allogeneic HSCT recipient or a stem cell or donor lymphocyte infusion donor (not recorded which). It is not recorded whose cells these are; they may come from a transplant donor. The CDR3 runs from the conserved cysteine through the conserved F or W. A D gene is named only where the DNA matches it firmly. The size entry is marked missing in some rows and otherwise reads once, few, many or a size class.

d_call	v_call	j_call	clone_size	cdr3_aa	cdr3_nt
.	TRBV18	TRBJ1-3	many	CASSPWQLDTIYF	TGTGCCAGCTCACCATGGCAGTTGGACACCATATATTTT
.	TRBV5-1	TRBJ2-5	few	CASSDRAPGETQYF	TGCGCCAGCAGCGACCGGGCCCCCGGAGAGACCCAGTACTTC
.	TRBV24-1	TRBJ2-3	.	CATSDFRYRGSGENRGTDTQYF	TGTGCCACCAGTGATTTTCGTTACAGGGGTAGCGGGGAGAACCGCGGCACAGATACGCAGTATTTT
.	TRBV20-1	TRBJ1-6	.	CSAIKVDENSPLHF	TGCAGTGCTATTAAGGTCGATGAGAATTCACCCCTCCACTTT
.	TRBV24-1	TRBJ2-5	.	CATSDPQGFEGTQYF	TGTGCCACCAGTGATCCCCAAGGTTTTGAAGGGACCCAGTACTTC
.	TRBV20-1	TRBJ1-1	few	CSARESVGRTEAFF	TGCAGTGCTAGAGAGTCGGTAGGGAGGACTGAAGCTTTCTTT
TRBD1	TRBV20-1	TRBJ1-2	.	CSARDFGTGGRENGYTF	TGCAGTGCTAGAGATTTTGGGACAGGGGGTAGAGAAAATGGCTACACCTTC
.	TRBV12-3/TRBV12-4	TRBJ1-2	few	CASSLNFYGYTF	TGTGCCAGCAGTTTAAATTTCTATGGCTACACCTTC
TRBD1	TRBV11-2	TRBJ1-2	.	CASSPRQGTSYTF	TGTGCCAGCAGCCCTCGACAGGGAACAAGCTACACCTTC
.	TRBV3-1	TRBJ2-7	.	CASSQKGIGEQYF	TGTGCCAGCAGCCAAAAGGGGATCGGCGAGCAGTACTTC
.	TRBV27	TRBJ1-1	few	CASSTPTENTEAFF	TGTGCCAGCAGTACCCCGACAGAGAACACTGAAGCTTTCTTT
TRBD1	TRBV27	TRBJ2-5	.	CASSFLDRGKETQYF	TGTGCCAGCAGTTTTCTGGACAGGGGGAAAGAGACCCAGTACTTC
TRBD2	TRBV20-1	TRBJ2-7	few	CSASSLAGGGSSYEQYF	TGCAGTGCTAGTAGCCTAGCGGGAGGGGGCAGCTCCTACGAGCAGTACTTC
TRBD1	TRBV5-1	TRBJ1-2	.	CASSSWPDRGPGGYTF	TGCGCCAGCAGCTCGTGGCCGGACAGGGGGCCAGGTGGCTACACCTTC
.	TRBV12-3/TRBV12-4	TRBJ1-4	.	CASSLAIRATNEKLFF	TGTGCCAGCAGTTTAGCGATAAGGGCAACTAATGAAAAACTGTTTTTT
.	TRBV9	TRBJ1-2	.	CASSVGDGHNYGYTF	TGTGCCAGCAGCGTAGGGGACGGACATAACTATGGCTACACCTTC
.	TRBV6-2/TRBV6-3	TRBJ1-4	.	CASSYTGKLFF	TGTGCCAGCAGTTACACTGGAAAACTGTTTTTT